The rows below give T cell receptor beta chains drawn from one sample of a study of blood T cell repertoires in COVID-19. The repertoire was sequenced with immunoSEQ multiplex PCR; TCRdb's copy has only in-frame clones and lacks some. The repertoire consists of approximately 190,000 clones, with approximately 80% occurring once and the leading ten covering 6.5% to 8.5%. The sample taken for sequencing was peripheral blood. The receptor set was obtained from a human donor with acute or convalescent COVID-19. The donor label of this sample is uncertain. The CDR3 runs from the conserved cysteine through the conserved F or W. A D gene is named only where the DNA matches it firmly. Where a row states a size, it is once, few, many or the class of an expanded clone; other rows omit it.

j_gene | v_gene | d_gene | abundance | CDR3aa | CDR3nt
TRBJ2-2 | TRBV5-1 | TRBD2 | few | CASSTGLAGGRGAGELFF | TGCGCCAGCAGCACCGGACTAGCGGGAGGGCGGGGCGCCGGGGAGCTGTTTTTT
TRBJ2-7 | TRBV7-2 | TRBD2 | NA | CASSFSWTSGYEQYF | TGTGCCAGCAGCTTCTCTTGGACTAGCGGCTACGAGCAGTACTTC
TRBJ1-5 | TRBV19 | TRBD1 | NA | CASNADRGVSQPQHF | TGTGCCAGTAACGCGGACAGGGGAGTTAGTCAGCCCCAGCATTTT
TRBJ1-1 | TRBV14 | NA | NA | CASSRITGLNTEAFF | TGTGCCAGCAGCCGAATAACAGGGTTGAACACTGAAGCTTTCTTT
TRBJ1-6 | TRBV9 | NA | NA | CASSVAAGNNSPLHF | TGTGCCAGCAGCGTAGCAGCAGGAAATAATTCACCCCTCCACTTT
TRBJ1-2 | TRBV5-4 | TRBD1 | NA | CASSLQVGQHYGYTF | TGTGCCAGCAGCCTCCAGGTGGGACAGCACTATGGCTACACCTTC
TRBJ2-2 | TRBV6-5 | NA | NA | CASIGRQGGELFF | TGTGCCAGCATTGGGCGGCAGGGCGGGGAGCTGTTTTTT
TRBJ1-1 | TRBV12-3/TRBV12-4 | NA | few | CASSRLGTEAFF | TGTGCCAGCAGTAGACTGGGCACTGAAGCTTTCTTT
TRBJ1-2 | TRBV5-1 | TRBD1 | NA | CASSSMTGDYGYTF | TGCGCCAGCAGTTCTATGACAGGGGACTATGGCTACACCTTC
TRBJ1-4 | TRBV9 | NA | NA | CASSVGDTVREKLFF | TGTGCCAGCAGCGTAGGGGACACCGTAAGGGAAAAACTGTTTTTT
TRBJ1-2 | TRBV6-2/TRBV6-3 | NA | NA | CASSPSRVRSDGYTF | TGTGCCAGCAGCCCCTCCCGGGTGAGGTCTGATGGCTACACCTTC
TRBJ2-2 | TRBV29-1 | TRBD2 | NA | CSVVYGIAGTGELFF | TGCAGCGTTGTCTACGGGATAGCGGGGACCGGGGAGCTGTTTTTT
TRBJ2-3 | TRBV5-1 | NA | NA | CASSLDSDTQYF | TGCGCCAGCAGCTTGGACTCAGATACGCAGTATTTT
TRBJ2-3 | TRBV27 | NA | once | CASSSTGTGTDTQYF | TGTGCCAGCAGTTCCACCGGGACTGGCACAGATACGCAGTATTTT
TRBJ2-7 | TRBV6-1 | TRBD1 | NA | CASSESWDRAYEQYF | TGTGCCAGCAGTGAAAGTTGGGACAGAGCCTACGAGCAGTACTTC
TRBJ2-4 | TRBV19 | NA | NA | CASSPQGAKNIQYF | TGTGCCAGTAGCCCACAGGGAGCCAAAAACATTCAGTACTTC
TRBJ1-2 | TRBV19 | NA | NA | CASTSLSNYGYTF | TGTGCCAGTACCTCGCTCAGTAACTATGGCTACACCTTC
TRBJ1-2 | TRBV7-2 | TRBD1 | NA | CASSLSTGGPSGYTF | TGTGCCAGCAGCTTATCGACAGGGGGCCCTTCTGGCTACACCTTC
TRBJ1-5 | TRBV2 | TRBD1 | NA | CASSRDREGQPQHF | TGTGCCAGCAGCCGGGACAGGGAAGGTCAGCCCCAGCATTTT
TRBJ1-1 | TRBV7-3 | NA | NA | CASSLTGQPSEVAFF | TGTGCCAGCAGCTTAACCGGACAGCCGAGTGAAGTAGCTTTCTTT
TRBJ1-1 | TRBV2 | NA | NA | CASSVRGTGGEAFF | TGTGCCAGCAGTGTCCGGGGTACTGGCGGTGAAGCTTTCTTT
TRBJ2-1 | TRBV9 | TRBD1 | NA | CASSSRTGGLEQFF | TGTGCCAGCAGCTCCCGGACAGGGGGCCTTGAGCAGTTCTTC
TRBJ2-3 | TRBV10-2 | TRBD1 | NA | CASLRGNTDTQYF | TGCGCCAGCCTCAGGGGGAACACAGATACGCAGTATTTT